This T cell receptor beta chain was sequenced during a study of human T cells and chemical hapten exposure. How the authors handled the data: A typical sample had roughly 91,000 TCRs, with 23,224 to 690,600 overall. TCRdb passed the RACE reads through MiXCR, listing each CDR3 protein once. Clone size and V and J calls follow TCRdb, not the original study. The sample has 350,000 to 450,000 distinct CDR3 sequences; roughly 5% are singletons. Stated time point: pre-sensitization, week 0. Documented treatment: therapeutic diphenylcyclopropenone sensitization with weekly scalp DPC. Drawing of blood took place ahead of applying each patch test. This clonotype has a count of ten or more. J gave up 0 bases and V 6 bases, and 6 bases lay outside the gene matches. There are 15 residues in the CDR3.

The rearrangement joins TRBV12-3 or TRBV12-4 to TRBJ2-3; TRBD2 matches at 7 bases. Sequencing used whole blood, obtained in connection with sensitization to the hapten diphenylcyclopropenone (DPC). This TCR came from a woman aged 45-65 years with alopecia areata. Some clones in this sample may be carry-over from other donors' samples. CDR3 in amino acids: CASSSGGSSTDTQYF. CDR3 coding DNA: TGTGCCAGCAGCTCCGGGGGGAGCAGCACAGATACGCAGTATTTT.